This TCR beta chain originates from a study of T-cell reconstitution after alpha-beta-depleted transplantation in children. Findings and caveats of the study: T-cell counts and diversity were attributed mostly to newly produced T cells one year after transplant. About two months after transplant, alpha-beta T cells reportedly came from several hundred expanded graft clones. The high TCRbeta diversity at day 60 in some patients came from surviving recipient T cells and thymic progenitors.

Molecular barcoding with unique molecular identifiers was used for the TCRbeta library. MiXCR, applied by TCRdb to the PCR reads, yields one record per CDR3 protein. The sample yields 700,000 to 950,000 distinct CDR3 sequences, around 17% seen once. The CDR3 runs 14 residues. V lost 10 bases and J lost 2, with 14 bases in between. Germline V lookup: CDR1 MNHNS, CDR2 SASEGT. This clonotype occurred a few times. Antigen specificity is unknown. This specimen was PBMCs, mostly from graft donor cells, taken 360 days after TCRalphabeta/CD19-depleted stem cell transplant. The clonotype was recovered from a male patient under 18 who had a stem cell transplant for acute lymphoblastic leukemia, so the T cells may come from the graft donor. V and J are TRBV6-1 and TRBJ2-2, with D possibly being TRBD2 (5 bases). CDR3 in amino acids: CATLGRVNTGELFF. The CDR3 DNA follows: TGTGCCACCCTCGGGCGGGTAAACACCGGGGAGCTGTTTTTT.